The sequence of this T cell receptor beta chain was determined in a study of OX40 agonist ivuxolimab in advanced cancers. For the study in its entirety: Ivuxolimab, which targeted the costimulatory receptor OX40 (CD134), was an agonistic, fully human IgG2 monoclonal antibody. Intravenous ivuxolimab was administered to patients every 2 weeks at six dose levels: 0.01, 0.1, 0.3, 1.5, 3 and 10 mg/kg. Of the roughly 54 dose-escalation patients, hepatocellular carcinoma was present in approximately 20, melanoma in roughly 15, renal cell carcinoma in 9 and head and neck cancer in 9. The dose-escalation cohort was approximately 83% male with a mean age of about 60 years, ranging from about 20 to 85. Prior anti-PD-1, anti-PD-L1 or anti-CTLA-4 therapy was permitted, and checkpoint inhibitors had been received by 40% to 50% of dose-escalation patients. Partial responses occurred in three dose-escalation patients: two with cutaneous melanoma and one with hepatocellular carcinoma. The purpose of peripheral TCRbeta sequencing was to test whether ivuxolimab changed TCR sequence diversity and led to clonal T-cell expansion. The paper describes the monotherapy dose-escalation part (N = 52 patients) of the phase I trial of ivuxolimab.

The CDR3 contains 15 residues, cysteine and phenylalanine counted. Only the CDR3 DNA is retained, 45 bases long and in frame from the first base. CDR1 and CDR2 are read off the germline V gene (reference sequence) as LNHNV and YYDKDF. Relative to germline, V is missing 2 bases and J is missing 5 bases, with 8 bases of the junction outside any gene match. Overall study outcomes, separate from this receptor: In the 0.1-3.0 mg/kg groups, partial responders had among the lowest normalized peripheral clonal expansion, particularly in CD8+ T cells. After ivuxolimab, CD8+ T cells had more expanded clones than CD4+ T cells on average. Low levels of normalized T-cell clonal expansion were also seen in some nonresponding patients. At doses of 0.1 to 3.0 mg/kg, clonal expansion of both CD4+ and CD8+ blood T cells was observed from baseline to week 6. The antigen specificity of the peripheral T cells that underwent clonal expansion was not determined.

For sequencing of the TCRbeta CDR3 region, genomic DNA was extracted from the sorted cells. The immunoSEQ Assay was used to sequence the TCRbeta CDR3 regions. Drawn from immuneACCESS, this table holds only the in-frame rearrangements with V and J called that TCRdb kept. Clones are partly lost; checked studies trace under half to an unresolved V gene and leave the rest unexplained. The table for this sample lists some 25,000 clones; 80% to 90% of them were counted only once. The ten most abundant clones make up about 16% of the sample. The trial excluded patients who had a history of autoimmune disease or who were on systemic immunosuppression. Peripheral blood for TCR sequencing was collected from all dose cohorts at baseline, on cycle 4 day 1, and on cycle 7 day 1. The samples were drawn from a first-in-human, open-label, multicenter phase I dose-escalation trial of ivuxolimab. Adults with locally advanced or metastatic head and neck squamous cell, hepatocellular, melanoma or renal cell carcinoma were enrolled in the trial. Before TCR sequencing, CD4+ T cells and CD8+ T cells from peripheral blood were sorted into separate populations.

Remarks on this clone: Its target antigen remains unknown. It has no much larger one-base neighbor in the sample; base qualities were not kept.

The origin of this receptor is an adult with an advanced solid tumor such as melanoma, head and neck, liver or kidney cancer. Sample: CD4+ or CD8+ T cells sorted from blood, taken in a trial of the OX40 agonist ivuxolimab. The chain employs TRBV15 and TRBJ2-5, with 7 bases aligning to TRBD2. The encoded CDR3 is CATSRPGRGLETQYF. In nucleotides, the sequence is TGTGCCACCAGCAGACCAGGGAGGGGTTTGGAGACCCAGTACTTC. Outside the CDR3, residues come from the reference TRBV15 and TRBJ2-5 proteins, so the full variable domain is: DAMVIQNPRYQVTQFGKPVTLSCSQTLNHNVMYWYQQKSSQAPKLLFHYYDKDFNNEADTPDNFQSRRPNTSFCFLDIRSPGLGDTAMYLCATSRPGRGLETQYFGPGTRLLVL.